The rows below give T cell receptor beta chains drawn from one sample of a study of cytotoxic CD8 clonotypes in ibrutinib-treated CLL. Sequencing was performed with immunoSEQ multiplex PCR; in TCRdb, only in-frame clones are kept and a portion is missing. The sample shows nearly 100,000 clones, approximately 78% of them seen only once. Sequences were derived from PBMCs, sampled after 12 months of ibrutinib treatment. The source is a human donor with chronic lymphocytic leukemia. Each CDR3 is given with its conserved first and last residue. Each record gives: clone size, J gene, D gene, V gene, CDR3 protein, CDR3 DNA. The D gene is left open where the match is weak. Clone size appears in some rows only: once, few, many, or a class for an expanded clone.

size: .; J: TRBJ1-1; D: .; V: TRBV7-8; CDR3: CASSSHYGNTEAFF; DNA: TGTGCCAGCAGCAGCCATTACGGGAACACTGAAGCTTTCTTT
size: .; J: TRBJ1-2; D: TRBD1; V: TRBV28; CDR3: CASSSGTGTIYGYTF; DNA: TGTGCCAGCAGTTCCGGGACAGGGACGATCTATGGCTACACCTTC
size: few; J: TRBJ2-3; D: TRBD1; V: TRBV28; CDR3: CASSDEGGPTDTQYF; DNA: TGTGCCAGCAGTGATGAAGGGGGCCCGACAGATACGCAGTATTTT
size: few; J: TRBJ2-5; D: TRBD1; V: TRBV28; CDR3: CASLLQGIGETQYF; DNA: TGTGCCAGCCTACTACAGGGGATCGGGGAGACCCAGTACTTC
size: .; J: TRBJ2-7; D: .; V: TRBV12-5; CDR3: CASGPRGGSYEQYF; DNA: TGTGCTAGTGGCCCCAGGGGAGGATCCTACGAGCAGTACTTC
size: .; J: TRBJ2-4; D: .; V: TRBV10-3; CDR3: CAISESGGANIQYF; DNA: TGTGCCATCAGTGAGTCGGGGGGCGCAAACATTCAGTACTTC
size: .; J: TRBJ2-3; D: .; V: TRBV14; CDR3: CASSQGYGAGDTQYF; DNA: TGTGCCAGCAGCCAAGGTTACGGGGCAGGCGATACGCAGTATTTT
size: .; J: TRBJ2-7; D: .; V: TRBV2; CDR3: CASSVQITVYEQYF; DNA: TGTGCCAGCAGTGTACAGATCACCGTCTACGAGCAGTACTTC
size: .; J: TRBJ2-1; D: TRBD2; V: TRBV14; CDR3: CASSHQRGYNEQFF; DNA: TGTGCCAGCAGCCACCAGCGGGGCTACAATGAGCAGTTCTTC
size: few; J: TRBJ2-3; D: TRBD1; V: TRBV5-1; CDR3: CATSFDRVSTDTQYF; DNA: TGCGCCACCTCATTCGACAGGGTTAGCACAGATACGCAGTATTTT
size: few; J: TRBJ1-6; D: TRBD1; V: TRBV6-5; CDR3: CASSPTGADSPLHF; DNA: TGTGCCAGCAGTCCAACAGGGGCGGATTCACCCCTCCACTTT
size: .; J: TRBJ2-5; D: TRBD2; V: TRBV7-7; CDR3: CASSLGLAGGQETQYF; DNA: TGTGCTAGCAGCTTGGGACTAGCGGGGGGCCAAGAGACCCAGTACTTC
size: .; J: TRBJ2-5; D: TRBD2; V: TRBV7-9; CDR3: CASSQLAGGPFGETQYF; DNA: TGTGCCAGCAGCCAACTAGCGGGGGGCCCTTTCGGGGAGACCCAGTACTTC
size: few; J: TRBJ2-2; D: TRBD1; V: TRBV15; CDR3: CATSKGTGGTGELFF; DNA: TGTGCCACCAGCAAGGGGACAGGGGGGACCGGGGAGCTGTTTTTT
size: .; J: TRBJ2-7; D: .; V: TRBV7-2; CDR3: CASSPALIEQYF; DNA: TGTGCCAGCAGCCCCGCCCTTATCGAGCAGTACTTC
size: once; J: TRBJ2-2; D: .; V: TRBV19; CDR3: CASKGAAGGSTGELFF; DNA: TGTGCCAGTAAAGGGGCCGCGGGCGGCTCCACCGGGGAGCTGTTTTTT
size: once; J: TRBJ2-7; D: TRBD2; V: TRBV7-3; CDR3: CASSLSGGLSYEQYF; DNA: TGTGCCAGCAGCTTATCGGGGGGGCTCTCCTACGAGCAGTACTTC
size: .; J: TRBJ2-7; D: .; V: TRBV18; CDR3: CASSPSTASYEQYF; DNA: TGTGCCAGCTCACCTTCGACAGCAAGCTACGAGCAGTACTTC
size: few; J: TRBJ2-6; D: .; V: TRBV5-1; CDR3: CASSLDQRSGANVLTF; DNA: TGCGCCAGCAGCTTGGATCAACGCTCTGGGGCCAACGTCCTGACTTTC
size: .; J: TRBJ2-5; D: .; V: TRBV9; CDR3: CASSVQEGETQYF; DNA: TGTGCCAGCAGCGTTCAGGAAGGGGAGACCCAGTACTTC
size: .; J: TRBJ2-7; D: .; V: TRBV7-3; CDR3: CASSLTLTSPNEQYF; DNA: TGTGCCAGCAGCTTAACCCTGACTAGTCCTAACGAGCAGTACTTC
size: .; J: TRBJ2-7; D: TRBD2; V: TRBV28; CDR3: CASSLAGLADYEQYF; DNA: TGTGCCAGCAGTTTGGCCGGACTAGCAGATTACGAGCAGTACTTC
size: .; J: TRBJ1-1; D: .; V: TRBV25-1; CDR3: CASSEGGGYTEAFF; DNA: TGTGCCAGCAGTGAGGGAGGTGGGTACACTGAAGCTTTCTTT
size: .; J: TRBJ2-3; D: .; V: TRBV6-4; CDR3: CASSDSGGSDTQYF; DNA: TGTGCCAGCAGTGACTCTGGAGGGTCAGATACGCAGTATTTT
size: .; J: TRBJ2-7; D: TRBD2; V: TRBV7-2; CDR3: CASSSNSGKVYEQYF; DNA: TGTGCCAGCAGCTCGAACAGCGGGAAAGTGTACGAGCAGTACTTC
size: .; J: TRBJ1-1; D: .; V: TRBV6-1; CDR3: CASSARQDQNTEAFF; DNA: TGTGCCAGCAGTGCTCGACAGGACCAGAACACTGAAGCTTTCTTT
size: .; J: TRBJ2-1; D: .; V: TRBV18; CDR3: CASSLTSRNEQFF; DNA: TGTGCCAGCTCCCTTACTAGCCGGAATGAGCAGTTCTTC
size: .; J: TRBJ1-6; D: TRBD1; V: TRBV14; CDR3: CASSPPDRASPLHF; DNA: TGTGCCAGCAGCCCACCGGACAGGGCTTCACCCCTCCACTTT
size: .; J: TRBJ2-7; D: TRBD2; V: TRBV10-3; CDR3: CAVAPFSGGATHEQYF; DNA: TGTGCCGTCGCCCCGTTTAGCGGGGGGGCCACCCACGAGCAGTACTTC
size: .; J: TRBJ1-3; D: .; V: TRBV6-5; CDR3: CASSYRGTSGNTIYF; DNA: TGTGCCAGCAGTTACAGGGGTACCTCTGGAAACACCATATATTTT
size: .; J: TRBJ2-3; D: TRBD1; V: TRBV7-2; CDR3: CASSRMNRGPDTQYF; DNA: TGTGCCAGCAGCCGAATGAATAGGGGGCCAGATACGCAGTATTTT
size: .; J: TRBJ2-7; D: .; V: TRBV9; CDR3: CASSAPEGYEQYF; DNA: TGTGCCAGCAGCGCGCCGGAGGGATACGAGCAGTACTTC
size: .; J: TRBJ2-5; D: .; V: TRBV30; CDR3: CAWSQVGVGGETQYF; DNA: TGTGCCTGGAGTCAAGTTGGGGTAGGAGGAGAGACCCAGTACTTC
size: .; J: TRBJ1-5; D: .; V: TRBV19; CDR3: CATPKGERNQPQHF; DNA: TGTGCCACCCCGAAGGGGGAGCGCAATCAGCCCCAGCATTTT
size: .; J: TRBJ2-2; D: TRBD1; V: TRBV7-3; CDR3: CASSFQGANTGELFF; DNA: TGTGCCAGCAGCTTCCAGGGGGCGAACACCGGGGAGCTGTTTTTT
size: .; J: TRBJ2-1; D: TRBD1; V: TRBV11-3; CDR3: CASSLLGTGGKGEQFF; DNA: TGTGCCAGCAGCTTGCTAGGGACAGGGGGCAAGGGTGAGCAGTTCTTC
size: .; J: TRBJ1-1; D: TRBD1; V: TRBV6-1; CDR3: CASRITGGGTEAFF; DNA: TGTGCCAGCAGGATCACAGGGGGCGGGACTGAAGCTTTCTTT
size: .; J: TRBJ2-7; D: TRBD1; V: TRBV6-5; CDR3: CASRSTGVTYEQYF; DNA: TGTGCCAGCAGGTCAACAGGGGTCACCTACGAGCAGTACTTC
size: once; J: TRBJ2-2; D: TRBD2; V: TRBV7-2; CDR3: CASTPTGGRTGELFF; DNA: TGTGCCAGCACCCCGACGGGGGGTAGGACCGGGGAGCTGTTTTTT
size: .; J: TRBJ1-5; D: .; V: TRBV21-1; CDR3: CASSNGRPQGQGNQPQHF; DNA: TGTGCCAGCAGCAATGGGAGACCCCAGGGCCAAGGCAATCAGCCCCAGCATTTT
size: .; J: TRBJ1-1; D: .; V: TRBV5-3; CDR3: CARSPPGGPNTEAFF; DNA: TGTGCCAGAAGCCCCCCGGGGGGACCGAACACTGAAGCTTTCTTT
size: .; J: TRBJ1-4; D: TRBD1; V: TRBV13; CDR3: CASSRTGGSEKLFF; DNA: TGTGCCAGCAGCCGGACAGGGGGTAGTGAAAAACTGTTTTTT
size: once; J: TRBJ2-4; D: .; V: TRBV7-2; CDR3: CASSPNSIAKNIQYF; DNA: TGTGCCAGCAGCCCAAACTCCATAGCCAAAAACATTCAGTACTTC
size: .; J: TRBJ2-7; D: TRBD1; V: TRBV29-1; CDR3: CSVENWDREDYEQYF; DNA: TGCAGCGTTGAAAATTGGGACAGAGAAGACTACGAGCAGTACTTC
size: .; J: TRBJ1-2; D: .; V: TRBV25-1; CDR3: CASSESLGGYTF; DNA: TGTGCCAGCAGTGAATCCCTAGGAGGCTACACCTTC
size: .; J: TRBJ2-7; D: .; V: TRBV6-5; CDR3: CASTGQTSYEQYF; DNA: TGTGCCAGCACAGGACAGACTTCCTACGAGCAGTACTTC
size: once; J: TRBJ1-2; D: .; V: TRBV9; CDR3: CASSDGSTSGYTF; DNA: TGTGCCAGCAGCGACGGCAGCACTTCTGGCTACACCTTC
size: .; J: TRBJ2-1; D: .; V: TRBV7-2; CDR3: CASSLTRNEQFF; DNA: TGTGCCAGCAGCCTTACAAGAAATGAGCAGTTCTTC
size: .; J: TRBJ1-2; D: TRBD1; V: TRBV5-6; CDR3: CASSLDRGPGYTF; DNA: TGTGCCAGCAGCTTGGACAGGGGGCCTGGCTACACCTTC
size: many; J: TRBJ2-6; D: TRBD1; V: TRBV30; CDR3: CAWSHGQGMSGANVLTF; DNA: TGTGCCTGGAGTCATGGACAGGGAATGTCTGGGGCCAACGTCCTGACTTTC
size: .; J: TRBJ1-5; D: TRBD1; V: TRBV30; CDR3: CAWSTTGSNQPQHF; DNA: TGTGCCTGGTCCACGACAGGGAGCAATCAGCCCCAGCATTTT
size: .; J: TRBJ2-1; D: .; V: TRBV6-1; CDR3: CASSESLGASSYNEQFF; DNA: TGTGCCAGCAGTGAATCTCTGGGGGCGAGCTCCTACAATGAGCAGTTCTTC
size: .; J: TRBJ1-2; D: .; V: TRBV28; CDR3: CASSFTRGARRYGYTF; DNA: TGTGCCAGCAGTTTTACACGGGGGGCCCGTCGCTATGGCTACACCTTC